This T cell receptor beta chain stems from a study of blood T cell repertoires in COVID-19. CDR3 length: 16 amino acids. The V gene's germline CDR1 is MGHDK and CDR2 SYGVNS. V shed 4 bases and J 2 bases; nucleotides not matched to a gene: 6. TCRdb's table, derived via immunoSEQ multiplex PCR, lists solely in-frame clones and lacks some. The table records roughly 150,000 clones, roughly 84% of them present only once. The sample was PBMCs or T cells enriched from blood (not recorded which). The source of this sequence is a man between 60 and 75 years old who had recovered from COVID-19. This rearrangement joins TRBV25-1 to TRBJ1-4, with 8 bases aligning to TRBD1. The CDR3 spells CASSARRQGTNEKLFF. The CDR3 coding sequence is TGTGCCAGCAGTGCCCGGAGACAGGGGACTAATGAAAAACTGTTTTTT. Variable domain in full (rest from reference TRBV25-1 and TRBJ1-4): EADIYQTPRYLVIGTGKKITLECSQTMGHDKMYWYQQDPGMELHLIHYSYGVNSTEKGDLSSESTVSRIRTEHFPLTLESARPSHTSQYLCASSARRQGTNEKLFFGSGTQLSVL.